This T cell receptor (beta chain) was identified during a study of neurological immune-mediated disorders. MiXCR, run by TCRdb on the 5' RACE reads, gives a single entry per CDR3 protein. The data hold about 77,000 distinct CDR3 sequences, with roughly 9% observed a single time. Regarding the study as a whole: None of the CDR3 amino acid sequences in expanded clones turned up in more than one subject, which points to private repertoires in all groups.

This clonotype was counted ten times or more. Its antigen remains unidentified. Sequencing was done on a sample of PBMCs. This TCR derives from a man over 45 in good health.

As DNA, the CDR3 is TGCGCCAGCAGCTCCGCCAGGCGCGAGGGAGAGACCCAGTACTTC. Translation gives CASSSARREGETQYF. The chain couples TRBV5-1 to TRBJ2-5, with D perhaps TRBD2 (5 bases). The ends were cut back, 3 bases at V and 4 bases at J, with 16 bases in the middle. The length of the CDR3 is 15 residues. Germline loops: CDR1 SGHRS, CDR2 YFSETQ.